This TCR beta chain comes out of a study of control samples from healthy donors and cancer patients. The CDR3 extends over 15 amino acids. With 0 bases removed from V and 4 bases from J, the gap between germline ends came to 15 bases. From germline, CDR1 is GTSNPN and CDR2 SVGIG (reference sequence). Libraries were prepared by immunoSEQ multiplex PCR; TCRdb keeps only in-frame clonotypes and omits some of them. The sample has about 55,000 clones, about 96% seen once. The sequenced sample was blood. The genes are TRBV30 and TRBJ1-1; possible D gene TRBD1, 5 bases. This sequence originates from a woman between 18 and 30 years old in good health. The DNA of the CDR3 is TGTGCCTGGAGTGTTGGGGGGGTTAGGAGCACTGAAGCTTTCTTT. Protein sequence: CAWSVGGVRSTEAFF.